One and the same sample provided the 25 T cell receptor beta chains below, sequenced in a study of T cells in women clearing cervical HPV infection. This table comes from immunoSEQ multiplex PCR, and its TCRdb copy is limited to in-frame clones, with some not included. The sample is made up of around 39,000 clones, and the top ten hold around 6% of it. Sequenced: blood buffy coat. These receptor sequences come from a woman between 18 and 75 years old with a cervical HPV16 infection that either progressed to CIN3+ or cleared (not recorded which).

Notes on this clone: The read is 3 residues too short to cover the CDR3 end, so that end is filled in from the germline J gene. The chain combines TRBV29-1 with TRBJ1-4; perhaps TRBD1 as D (5 bases). Germline assignment: CDR1 SQVTM and CDR2 ANQGSEA. The CDR3 covers 13 residues. V dropped 6 bases and J dropped 5 bases, with 13 bases sitting between them. The DNA read from the CDR3 is TGCAGCGTCACGACAGTGGGGAATGAAAAA. Translated, it gives CSVTTVGNEK. The CDR3 reads in full as CSVTTVGNEKLFF.

As to this clone: The CDR3 end is not reached by the read, which stops 3 residues before it; the germline J gene fills it in. The V gene is TRBV5-1, the J gene TRBJ2-2; possibly TRBD1 for D (5 bases). The CDR3 extends over 15 amino acids. Germline loops: CDR1 SGHRS, CDR2 YFSETQ. Trimming shortened V by 5 bases and J by 0 bases, and 11 bases separated the two germline ends. CDR3 region: CASRMDTSNTGELFF. The CDR3 bases that were read are TGCGCCAGCAGGATGGACACCTCGAACACCGGGGAG.

Turning to this clone: The sequence runs out 3 residues before the end of the CDR3; the remainder is reconstructed from the germline J gene. V gene TRBV7-3 combines with J gene TRBJ2-4; TRBD2 aligns across 7 bases. There are 14 residues in the CDR3. Germline values: CDR1 SGHTA, CDR2 FQGTGA. CDR3: CASSLRGGRSGQYF. CDR3 DNA (partial): TGTGCCAGCAGCTTAAGGGGGGGACGGTCTGGT.

Of note for this clone: The CDR3 goes on 3 residues after the read ends, and that part is filled in from the germline J gene. This chain uses TRBV7-8 with TRBJ2-7; 7 bases are shared with TRBD1. Germline V CDR1 and CDR2: SGHVS, FQNEAQ. CDR3 size: 13 residues. Losses at the gene ends were 5 bases for V and 4 bases for J; bases not matched to a gene: 5. The CDR3 here is CASSLTGNYEQYF. Partial CDR3 DNA: TGTGCCAGCAGCCTGACAGGGAATTACGAG.

A word on this clone: The read comes to an end 3 residues before the CDR3 does, leaving the germline J gene to fill in the end. The chain recombines TRBV18 with TRBJ2-3; 14 bases fit TRBD2. Germline values: CDR1 KGHSH, CDR2 LQKENI. The CDR3 length is 16 residues. Incomplete CDR3 DNA: TGTGCCAGCTCACCGACTAGCGGGAGGGACGGGGAGACG. Protein: CASSPTSGRDGET. The complete CDR3 reads CASSPTSGRDGETQYF.

In the case of this clone: The read ends 3 residues shy of where the CDR3 ends; the end is completed using the germline J gene. This rearrangement joins TRBV18 to TRBJ2-1, with 9 bases fitting TRBD2. Germline lookup yields CDR1 KGHSH and CDR2 LQKENI. This CDR3 comprises 15 residues. With 2 bases clipped from V and 7 bases from J, the junction kept 6 bases outside the gene matches. The DNA read from the CDR3 is TGTGCCAGCTCACCAATAGCGGGAGAACGAAATGAG. Translating it yields CASSPIAGERNE. The whole CDR3 region reads CASSPIAGERNEQFF.

Of note for this clone: The read gets to within 3 residues of the CDR3 end, and the germline J gene fills in the rest. The rearrangement joins TRBV6-2 or TRBV6-3 to TRBJ1-1; possibly TRBD1 for D (5 bases). V was clipped by 6 bases and J by 4 bases, with 21 bases between them. The CDR3 contains 16 residues. Germline assignment: CDR1 MNHEY and CDR2 SVGEGT. The part of the CDR3 DNA that was read is TGTGCCAGCAGACGGACGGGGGGACCCATACTCACTGAA. Its protein is CASRRTGGPILTE. The entire CDR3 reads CASRRTGGPILTEAFF.

Concerning this clone: The read ends 3 residues before the CDR3 terminus; that terminus is restored from the germline J gene. The V gene is TRBV14, the J gene TRBJ1-2; a weak D match, TRBD1 (5 bases). Germline V gene sequence: CDR1 SGHDN, CDR2 FVKESK. The CDR3 loop spans 17 amino acids. Trimming stripped 1 base from V and 2 bases from J, with 17 bases between. Partial CDR3 DNA: TGTGCCAGCAGCCAAGCAGAGGACGGGGGAGCGAACTATGGC. This gives the protein CASSQAEDGGANYG. Given in full, the CDR3 is CASSQAEDGGANYGYTF.

Comment on this clone: The read gets to within 3 residues of the CDR3 end, and the germline J gene fills in the rest. J is TRBJ2-2 and V is TRBV5-4; no reliable D call. Germline CDR1 and CDR2: SGHNT and YYREEE (reference sequence). The CDR3 covers 13 residues. V lost 2 bases to trimming and J lost 2 bases, with 4 bases between them. CDR3 bases read: TGTGCCAGCAGCTTTCTTAACACCGGGGAG. Amino acid sequence: CASSFLNTGE. The CDR3, in full, reads CASSFLNTGELFF.

A word on this clone: The read gets to within 3 residues of the CDR3 end, and the germline J gene fills in the rest. The rearrangement joins TRBV5-1 to TRBJ2-1, with 8 bases identical to TRBD2. The germline V gene has CDR1 SGHRS and CDR2 YFSETQ. The V segment lost 4 bases and the J segment 7 bases; nucleotides outside the gene matches: 10. The CDR3 length is 15 residues. The CDR3 here is CASSKGLESRNEQFF. The DNA read from the CDR3 is TGCGCCAGCAGCAAGGGACTAGAAAGTCGGAATGAG. The variable domain in full, with the rest retrieved from reference TRBV5-1 and TRBJ2-1, is KAGVTQTPRYLIKTRGQQVTLSCSPISGHRSVSWYQQTPGQGLQFLFEYFSETQRNKGNFPGRFSGRQFSNSRSEMNVSTLELGDSALYLCASSKGLESRNEQFFGPGTRLTVL.

On this clone: Read sequence stops 3 residues before the CDR3 end, and the germline J gene provides the missing end. The rearrangement links TRBV6-4 to TRBJ2-1; the D gene is possibly TRBD1 (6 bases). Germline V gene lookup returns CDR1 MRHNA and CDR2 SNTAGT. This CDR3 comprises 15 residues. V dropped 0 bases and J dropped 6 bases, with 12 bases sitting between them. CDR3 sequence: CASSDSGEGGNEQFF. CDR3 DNA, as far as it was read: TGTGCCAGCAGTGACTCAGGGGAAGGGGGCAATGAG.

CDR3 in amino acids: CATSMGGLAGYEQFF. The DNA read from the CDR3 is TGTGCCACGAGTATGGGGGGACTAGCGGGGTATGAG. This chain connects TRBV6-2 or TRBV6-3 to TRBJ2-1; 13 bases align to TRBD2. The read terminates 3 residues before the CDR3 end, so the remaining end is supplied by the germline J gene. This CDR3 is built from 15 residues. Germline assignment: CDR1 MNHEY and CDR2 SVGEGT. With 10 bases clipped from V and 8 bases from J, the junction kept 11 bases outside the gene matches.

For this clone: The CDR3 extends 3 residues past the end of the read, so its final part is completed from the germline J gene. Other nucleotide sequences in the sample specify the same CDR3. This chain uses TRBV5-1 with TRBJ1-1, with TRBD1 as a possible D gene (6 bases). The CDR3 runs 14 residues. The germline V gene encodes CDR1 SGHRS and CDR2 YFSETQ. The CDR3 bases that were read are TGCGCCAGCAGCTTGGAAGGGGGACGGGAGACA. Translation: CASSLEGGRET. The whole CDR3 reads CASSLEGGRETAFF. Together with reference TRBV5-1 and TRBJ1-1, the CDR3 gives the full variable domain: KAGVTQTPRYLIKTRGQQVTLSCSPISGHRSVSWYQQTPGQGLQFLFEYFSETQRNKGNFPGRFSGRQFSNSRSEMNVSTLELGDSALYLCASSLEGGRETAFFGQGTRLTVV.

On this clone: The read gets to within 3 residues of the CDR3 end, and the germline J gene fills in the rest. V and J are TRBV20-1 and TRBJ2-3; 13 bases fit TRBD2. CDR3 length equals 16 residues. The ends lost 5 bases at V and 2 bases at J; junction bases unmatched: 7. From germline, CDR1 is DFQATT and CDR2 SNEGSKA (reference sequence). The CDR3 bases that were read are TGCAGTGCTGGGCCGACTAGCGGGAGGACCACAGATACG. Translated, it gives CSAGPTSGRTTDT. The full CDR3 reads CSAGPTSGRTTDTQYF.

As regards this clone: The read ends 3 residues shy of where the CDR3 ends; the end is completed using the germline J gene. The chain links TRBV11-2 to TRBJ1-2; D uncertain. The ends were cut back, 2 bases at V and 4 bases at J, with 8 bases in the middle. This CDR3 spans 13 amino acids. Looked up from germline, CDR1 is SGHAT and CDR2 is FQNNGV. The sequenced CDR3 bases are TGTGCCAGCAGCTTATCAACTGTCTATGGC. Translating gives CASSLSTVYG. The whole CDR3 reads CASSLSTVYGYTF.

Points on this clone: The sequenced fragment ends 3 residues before the CDR3 boundary, so the rest is inferred from the germline J gene. The chain joins TRBV29-1 to TRBJ2-2; TRBD1 matches 7 bases. The germline gives CDR1 SQVTM, CDR2 ANQGSEA. The CDR3 length is 14 residues. The covered CDR3 bases are TGCGGCGCTGCCGGACAGGTTAACACCGGGGAG. Encoded protein: CGAAGQVNTGE. The whole CDR3 sequence reads CGAAGQVNTGELFF.

With respect to this clone: The read ends 3 residues shy of where the CDR3 ends; the end is completed using the germline J gene. The chain joins TRBV2 to TRBJ1-5, with 7 bases identical to TRBD1. The CDR3 covers 13 residues. Germline trimming cut 10 bases from V and 1 base from J; bases unmatched to any gene: 4. In germline, CDR1 is SNHLY, CDR2 FYNNEI. CDR3: CATQGESNQPQHF. Incomplete CDR3 DNA: TGTGCCACTCAGGGGGAAAGCAATCAGCCC.

Details on this clone: The read ends 3 residues before the CDR3 terminus; that terminus is restored from the germline J gene. V is TRBV3-1 (or the pseudogene TRBV3-2) and J is TRBJ2-1; D not certain. Germline V CDR1 and CDR2: LGHDT, YNNKEL (reference sequence). The V gene lost 0 bases and the J gene lost 0 bases, with 9 bases spanning the gap. This CDR3 is built from 16 residues. CDR3 bases read: TGTGCCAGCAGCCAAGATGCGGTGACCTCCTACAATGAG. It translates to CASSQDAVTSYNE. The CDR3 in full is CASSQDAVTSYNEQFF.

Concerning this clone: The CDR3 extends 3 residues past the end of the read, so its final part is completed from the germline J gene. The J gene is TRBJ1-1, the V gene TRBV18; D remains ambiguous. Germline V gene data show CDR1 as KGHSH and CDR2 as LQKENI. V was shortened by 2 bases and J by 6 bases, with 10 bases between the two germline ends. The CDR3 covers 13 residues. CDR3 bases read: TGTGCCAGCTCACCAGGCTTAAGCGCTGAA. Its translation: CASSPGLSAE. The entire CDR3 reads CASSPGLSAEAFF.

Regarding this clone: Read coverage stops 3 residues before the CDR3 terminus; the germline J gene supplies the remainder. The V call is TRBV5-1, the J call TRBJ1-3; 7 nucleotides agree with TRBD1. Trimming removed 3 bases from V and 2 bases from J; junction bases left unmatched: 2. Germline CDR1 is SGHRS and CDR2 is YFSETQ. This CDR3 spans 14 amino acids. CDR3 amino acids: CASSSGTAGNTIYF. The sequenced part of the CDR3 DNA is TGCGCCAGCAGCTCCGGGACAGCTGGAAACACC.

With regard to this clone: The missing CDR3 end, 3 residues past where the read stops, is filled in from the germline J gene. The V gene is TRBV7-3, the J gene TRBJ2-2; 7 nucleotides agree with TRBD1. CDR3 length: 18 amino acids. Germline CDR1 reads SGHTA; CDR2 reads FQGTGA. Trimming removed 0 bases from V and 1 base from J; junction bases left unmatched: 8. CDR3 in amino acids: CASSLTSDGTVNTGELFF. The sequenced part of the CDR3 DNA is TGTGCCAGCAGCTTAACGTCGGACGGGACAGTGAACACCGGGGAG. Combining the CDR3 with reference TRBV7-3 and TRBJ2-2 gives the whole variable domain GAGVSQTPSNKVTEKGKYVELRCDPISGHTALYWYRQSLGQGPEFLIYFQGTGAADDSGLPNDRFFAVRPEGSVSTLKIQRTERGDSAVYLCASSLTSDGTVNTGELFFGEGSRLTVL.

As for this clone: Sequencing ends 3 residues short of the CDR3 end; the germline J gene provides the rest. This rearrangement joins TRBV20-1 to TRBJ2-7, with D possibly being TRBD2 (5 bases). Looked up from germline, CDR1 is DFQATT and CDR2 is SNEGSKA (reference sequence). This CDR3 region has 12 residues. Trimming shortened V by 6 bases and J by 4 bases, and 13 bases separated the two germline ends. The part of the CDR3 DNA that was read is TGCAGTGCCCCGCCCAGAGGGTACGAG. It encodes CSAPPRGYE. The CDR3 as a whole reads CSAPPRGYEQYF.

The part of the CDR3 DNA that was read is TGTGCCAGCAGTGAAAGGGGACTCCCGTATAGCAATCAGCCC. Translated: CASSERGLPYSNQP. From start to end, the CDR3 is CASSERGLPYSNQPQHF. This chain uses TRBV2 with TRBJ1-5, with a tentative D call TRBD1 (5 bases). The CDR3 is cut off 3 residues early in the read; its end comes from the germline J gene. V was cut by 2 bases and J by 0 bases, with 14 bases left in between. Germline CDR1 is SNHLY and CDR2 is FYNNEI. This CDR3 comprises 17 residues. Combining the CDR3 with reference TRBV2 and TRBJ1-5 gives the whole variable domain EPEVTQTPSHQVTQMGQEVILRCVPISNHLYFYWYRQILGQKVEFLVSFYNNEISEKSEIFDDQFSVERPDGSNFTLKIRSTKLEDSAMYFCASSERGLPYSNQPQHFGDGTRLSIL.

Notes on this clone: The read ends 3 residues before the CDR3 terminus; that terminus is restored from the germline J gene. The V gene is TRBV7-9, the J gene TRBJ2-2; weak D call: TRBD2 (6 bases). The germline CDR1 and CDR2 sequences are SEHNR and FQNEAQ (reference sequence). The CDR3 is made up of 14 amino acids. The sequenced part of the CDR3 DNA is TGTGCCAGCACTCCGAACGCGGGAACCGAAAAG. This translates into CASTPNAGTEK. The full-length CDR3 reads as CASTPNAGTEKLFF.

In regard to this clone: The read gets to within 3 residues of the CDR3 end, and the germline J gene fills in the rest. The rearrangement links TRBV18 to TRBJ2-3; 13 bases fit TRBD2. The germline V gene encodes CDR1 KGHSH and CDR2 LQKENI. The CDR3 spans 17 residues. CDR3 DNA (partial): TGTGCCAGCTCACTCGGGACAGGACTAGCGGGAGTAGAGACG. This translates into CASSLGTGLAGVET. The whole CDR3 protein reads CASSLGTGLAGVETQYF.